The 9 T cell receptor beta chains presented below share a single source sample, sequenced in a study of shared clonotypes between healthy human individuals. Only in-frame clones appear in the TCRdb table, and some are missing; sequencing was by immunoSEQ multiplex PCR. The sample records about 230,000 clones, about 65% being singletons. Sample: memory CD4+ T cells sorted from blood. Sample subset: CD45RA-negative fraction. These receptors all stem from a man aged 25-45 years in good health.

The J gene is TRBJ2-1, the V gene TRBV28; either TRBD1 or TRBD2 may fit D (5 bases each). This CDR3 spans 14 amino acids. Germline V gives CDR1 MDHEN, CDR2 SYDVKM. Trimming shortened V by 7 bases and J by 7 bases, and 17 bases separated the two germline ends. CDR3 nucleotides: TGTGCCAGCACTCAAATCGCCGGGGCAAATGAGCAGTTCTTC. This translates into CASTQIAGANEQFF.

This clone was seen more than once but under ten times. The chain joins TRBV10-3 to TRBJ2-1, with 12 nucleotides matching TRBD2. Germline lookup yields CDR1 ENHRY and CDR2 SYGVKD. The V segment lost 2 bases and the J segment 6 bases; nucleotides outside the gene matches: 5. This CDR3 comprises 16 residues. CDR3 residues: CAISEHLAGGGNEQFF. The CDR3 DNA reads TGTGCCATCAGTGAGCATCTAGCGGGAGGGGGCAATGAGCAGTTCTTC.

The chain has TRBV10-3 and TRBJ2-3; maybe TRBD2 (5 bases). The CDR3 contains 11 residues. V lost 7 bases and J lost 5, with 7 bases in between. CDR1 and CDR2 from the germline V gene are ENHRY and SYGVKD. CDR3 loop: CAITAGDTQYF. The CDR3, as DNA: TGTGCCATCACGGCGGGAGATACGCAGTATTTT.

The chain carries TRBV4-1 and TRBJ2-7, with 10 bases that match TRBD1. The CDR3 is 16 amino acids. Germline-derived CDR1 and CDR2 are MGHRA and YSYEKL. V dropped 4 bases and J dropped 2; count of bases not matched to a gene: 8. This CDR3 reads CASSRRTGTGAYEQYF. DNA for the CDR3: TGCGCCAGCAGCCGAAGGACCGGGACAGGGGCCTACGAGCAGTACTTC.

This clone was seen a handful of times. The J gene is TRBJ2-1, the V gene TRBV7-6; the D gene is possibly TRBD2 (5 bases). Germline V gives CDR1 SGHVS, CDR2 FNYEAQ. The germline V and J ends were trimmed by 5 bases and 0 bases, with 11 bases remaining between them. There are 15 residues in the CDR3. As DNA, the CDR3 is TGTGCCAGCAGCCCGGGTGAGGGCTCCTACAATGAGCAGTTCTTC. It translates to CASSPGEGSYNEQFF.

The rearrangement uses TRBV10-3 and TRBJ2-7; no firm D call. V lost 4 bases and J 6 bases, leaving 7 bases between the germline ends. Germline V gene lookup returns CDR1 ENHRY and CDR2 SYGVKD. This CDR3 has 11 amino acids. The CDR3 loop reads CAISAQSEQYF. In DNA form, the CDR3 reads TGTGCCATCAGTGCCCAGAGCGAGCAGTACTTC.

The chain links TRBV4-1 to TRBJ2-3; 12 bases are shared with TRBD2. J lost 6 bases, V lost 5 bases, and 9 bases had no gene match. This CDR3 has 16 residues. CDR1 is MGHRA, CDR2 YSYEKL, per germline. CDR3 in amino acids: CASSERLAGVSDTQYF. The CDR3 nucleotides read TGCGCCAGCAGCGAGAGACTAGCGGGAGTCTCGGATACGCAGTATTTT.

The rearrangement links TRBV28 to TRBJ2-1; weak D call: TRBD2 (5 bases). The length of the CDR3 is 14 residues. V lost 3 bases and J 6 bases, leaving 12 bases between the germline ends. CDR1 is MDHEN and CDR2 is SYDVKM in the germline V gene. This chain's CDR3 is CASSFEGFGNEQFF. The CDR3, as DNA: TGTGCCAGCAGTTTCGAGGGTTTCGGCAATGAGCAGTTCTTC.

V gene TRBV7-8 combines with J gene TRBJ2-1; TRBD2 aligns across 7 bases. The germline V gene has CDR1 SGHVS and CDR2 FQNEAQ. V shed 7 bases, J shed 10 bases, and the junction held 4 bases outside the gene matches. The CDR3 runs 11 residues. The CDR3 DNA reads TGTGCCAGCACCCGGGGGGAAGAGCAGTTCTTC. Translated: CASTRGEEQFF.